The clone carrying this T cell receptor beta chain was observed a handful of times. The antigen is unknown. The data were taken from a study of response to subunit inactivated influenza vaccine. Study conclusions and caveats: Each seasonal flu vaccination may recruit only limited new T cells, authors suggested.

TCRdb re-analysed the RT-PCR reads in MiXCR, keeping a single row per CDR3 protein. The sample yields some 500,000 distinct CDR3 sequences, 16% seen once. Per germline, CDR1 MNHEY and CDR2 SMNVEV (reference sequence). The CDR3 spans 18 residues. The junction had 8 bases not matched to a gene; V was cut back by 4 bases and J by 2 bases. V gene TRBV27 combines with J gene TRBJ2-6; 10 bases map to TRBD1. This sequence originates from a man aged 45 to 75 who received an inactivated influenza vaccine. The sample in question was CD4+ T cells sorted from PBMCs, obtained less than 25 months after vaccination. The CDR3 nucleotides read TGTGCCAGCAGTTCCAGGAGGGACAGGGGAGCTGGGGCCAACGTCCTGACTTTC. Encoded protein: CASSSRRDRGAGANVLTF. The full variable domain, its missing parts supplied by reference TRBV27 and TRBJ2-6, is EAQVTQNPRYLITVTGKKLTVTCSQNMNHEYMSWYRQDPGLGLRQIYYSMNVEVTDKGDVPEGYKVSRKEKRNFPLILESPSPNQTSLYFCASSSRRDRGAGANVLTFGAGSRLTVL.